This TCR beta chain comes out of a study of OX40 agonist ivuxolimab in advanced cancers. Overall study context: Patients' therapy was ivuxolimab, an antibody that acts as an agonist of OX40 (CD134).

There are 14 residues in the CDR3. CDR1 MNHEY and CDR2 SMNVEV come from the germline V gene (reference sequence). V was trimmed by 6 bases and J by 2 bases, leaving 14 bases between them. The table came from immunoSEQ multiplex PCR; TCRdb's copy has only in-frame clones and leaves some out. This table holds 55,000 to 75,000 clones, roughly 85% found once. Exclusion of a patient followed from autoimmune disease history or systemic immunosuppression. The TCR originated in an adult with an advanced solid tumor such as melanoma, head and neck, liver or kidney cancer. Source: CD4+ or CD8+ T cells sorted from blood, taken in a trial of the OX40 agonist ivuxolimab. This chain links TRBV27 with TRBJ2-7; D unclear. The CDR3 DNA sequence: TGTGCCAGCAGCCTCTCCGGACCCGCCTACGAGCAGTACTTC. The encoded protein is CASSLSGPAYEQYF.